Following are 29 T cell receptor beta chains from one sample sequenced in a study of T cells after yellow fever vaccination. Each CDR3 protein gets one entry after TCRdb re-called the 5' RACE reads with MiXCR. This table has 500,000 to 650,000 distinct CDR3 sequences, about 17% appearing once. The starting material was PBMCs, obtained less than 6 days after the first yellow fever vaccination. The origin of the receptors is a man younger than 35 who received the YFV17D yellow fever vaccine.

Comments on this clonotype: Sequence at one end of the junction differs from germline and may be a read error. V gene TRBV6-2 or TRBV6-3 combines with J gene TRBJ2-3, with D maybe TRBD2 (5 bases). The germline CDR1 and CDR2 sequences are MNHEY and SVGEGT. The CDR3 runs to 10 residues. The CDR3 sequence is CASTSYGRGF. For the CDR3, the DNA is TGTGCCAGCACCTCCTATGGTCGGGGATTT.

The chain uses TRBV5-1 and TRBJ2-5; D is ambiguous. CDR3 length: 14 residues. V lost 4 bases and J 2 bases, leaving 12 bases between the germline ends. CDR1 SGHRS and CDR2 YFSETQ come from the germline V gene. The CDR3 is CASSPFPEQETQYF. The CDR3 DNA reads as TGCGCCAGCAGCCCCTTCCCGGAACAAGAGACCCAGTACTTC.

This clonotype was found a few times. The CDR3 sequence is CASSYIPTARPGNEQFF. The CDR3, as DNA: TGTGCCAGCAGTTATATCCCGACAGCTAGACCAGGCAATGAGCAGTTCTTC. The V and J genes are TRBV27 and TRBJ2-1, with D perhaps TRBD1 (5 bases). Trimming removed 4 bases from V and 6 bases from J, with 22 bases in between. The CDR3 is made up of 17 amino acids. The germline V gene has CDR1 MNHEY and CDR2 SMNVEV (reference sequence).

The CDR3 sequence: CASSLPNHYGYTF. In DNA form, the CDR3 reads TGTGCCAGCAGCTTACCAAACCACTATGGCTACACCTTC. The chain has TRBV7-9 and TRBJ1-2; D is ambiguous. The germline V gene has CDR1 SEHNR and CDR2 FQNEAQ (reference sequence). The CDR3 runs to 13 residues. Trimming removed 2 bases from V and 3 bases from J, with 7 bases in between.

The chain joins TRBV4-1 to TRBJ1-1, with 7 nucleotides matching TRBD1. This CDR3 is 15 amino acids long. Germline trimming cut 5 bases from V and 5 bases from J; bases unmatched to any gene: 11. CDR1 MGHRA and CDR2 YSYEKL come from the germline V gene. The CDR3 sequence: CASSFLTGRLTEAFF. The CDR3 DNA reads TGCGCCAGCAGCTTCCTGACAGGGCGTTTGACTGAAGCTTTCTTT.

This clonotype has more than one count but fewer than ten. V is TRBV4-1 and J is TRBJ1-2; D is perhaps TRBD1 (6 bases). V was clipped by 2 bases and J by 4 bases, with 29 bases between them. The CDR3 is 20 amino acids. Germline CDR1 is MGHRA and CDR2 is YSYEKL. CDR3 coding DNA: TGCGCCAGCAGCCAAAGAGGGGGGACCTACTTGCCCCTTGAGGGCTATGGCTACACCTTC. It specifies CASSQRGGTYLPLEGYGYTF.

The chain is built from TRBV4-1 and TRBJ1-3; D is perhaps TRBD1 (5 bases). The germline V and J ends were trimmed by 1 base and 3 bases, with 16 bases remaining between them. CDR1 is MGHRA and CDR2 is YSYEKL in the germline V gene. The CDR3 covers 17 residues. The chain's CDR3 is CASSQVAGVPNGNTIYF. In DNA, the CDR3 is TGCGCCAGCAGCCAAGTAGCGGGGGTCCCCAATGGAAACACCATATATTTT.

The chain uses TRBV30 and TRBJ2-5; D not resolved. Trimming removed 2 bases at V and 2 bases at J, with 15 bases between. This CDR3 has 15 amino acids. Germline-derived CDR1 and CDR2 are GTSNPN and SVGIG (reference sequence). The chain's CDR3 is CAWSTARPFQETQYF. For the CDR3, the DNA is TGTGCCTGGAGTACCGCCCGTCCATTTCAAGAGACCCAGTACTTC.

V usage is TRBV6-5 and J usage is TRBJ2-7; 9 bases agree with TRBD1. Per germline, CDR1 MNHEY and CDR2 SVGAGI. V was pared by 2 bases and J by 5 bases, with 7 bases of the junction left unmatched. CDR3 length equals 15 residues. The CDR3 protein is CASSYTGGAFDEQYF. The CDR3 DNA follows: TGTGCCAGCAGTTACACAGGGGGCGCGTTTGACGAGCAGTACTTC.

V usage is TRBV20-1 and J usage is TRBJ2-5; possibly TRBD2 for D (6 bases). This CDR3 has 14 amino acids. V was pared by 7 bases and J by 6 bases, with 21 bases between. CDR1 and CDR2 (germline): DFQATT, SNEGSKA (reference sequence). CDR3 in amino acids: CSVWVSGEVKTQYF. CDR3 nucleotide sequence: TGCAGTGTTTGGGTCTCGGGGGAAGTAAAGACCCAGTACTTC.

The chain employs TRBV5-4 and TRBJ2-3; TRBD1 aligns across 9 bases. Germline values: CDR1 SGHNT, CDR2 YYREEE (reference sequence). The V segment lost 4 bases and the J segment 6 bases; nucleotides outside the gene matches: 12. This CDR3 comprises 16 residues. The CDR3 DNA reads TGTGCCAGCAGCAAGGGGACAGGGATCATTTCGGATACGCAGTATTTT. Its protein product is CASSKGTGIISDTQYF. Variable domain in full (rest from reference TRBV5-4 and TRBJ2-3): ETGVTQSPTHLIKTRGQQVTLRCSSQSGHNTVSWYQQALGQGPQFIFQYYREEENGRGNFPPRFSGLQFPNYSSELNVNALELDDSALYLCASSKGTGIISDTQYFGPGTRLTVL.

V gene TRBV20-1 combines with J gene TRBJ1-2; D not certain. Germline V lookup: CDR1 DFQATT, CDR2 SNEGSKA (reference sequence). With 2 bases removed from V and 4 bases from J, the gap between germline ends came to 8 bases. This CDR3 has 12 amino acids. CDR3 loop: CSARTIGYGYTF. The CDR3 bases are TGCAGTGCTAGAACCATCGGCTATGGCTACACCTTC.

The rearrangement links TRBV4-1 to TRBJ1-1; tentatively, D is TRBD1 (5 bases). Germline V gene lookup returns CDR1 MGHRA and CDR2 YSYEKL. Trimming removed 1 base at V and 0 bases at J, with 12 bases between. The CDR3 consists of 16 residues. The CDR3 loop is CASSQVTRGLNTEAFF. The DNA for the CDR3 is TGCGCCAGCAGCCAAGTAACGAGGGGTTTGAACACTGAAGCTTTCTTT.

This clonotype has a handful of counts. This chain uses TRBV14 with TRBJ2-7, with 7 bases fitting TRBD1. With V trimmed by 4 bases and J by 2 bases, 5 bases remained unmatched. The CDR3 loop spans 14 amino acids. Germline lookup yields CDR1 SGHDN and CDR2 FVKESK. CDR3 bases: TGTGCCAGCAGCCCCCGGACAGGCCCCTACGAGCAGTACTTC. Residues: CASSPRTGPYEQYF.

The chain carries TRBV29-1 and TRBJ2-7, with 7 bases matching TRBD1. Per the germline V gene, CDR1 is SQVTM and CDR2 is ANQGSEA. The CDR3 totals 13 residues. V gave up 5 bases and J gave up 2 bases; unmatched junction bases: 6. The CDR3 protein is CSVWTGITYEQYF. The CDR3 DNA reads as TGCAGCGTTTGGACAGGAATAACCTACGAGCAGTACTTC.

J is TRBJ1-5 and V is TRBV5-1; no firm D call. The CDR3 totals 13 residues. Trimming took off 5 bases at V and 1 base at J, with 7 bases between the two ends. Germline V gene data show CDR1 as SGHRS and CDR2 as YFSETQ. Here the CDR3 DNA reads TGCGCCAGCAGAATCGACAGCAATCAGCCCCAGCATTTT. Protein product: CASRIDSNQPQHF.

This clonotype was recorded only once. This may be a read error: a much more frequent sequence differs by one nucleotide. The chain couples TRBV2 to TRBJ2-6; D is ambiguous. This CDR3 comprises 13 residues. Germline CDR1 reads SNHLY; CDR2 reads FYNNEI. Trimming stripped 6 bases from V and 5 bases from J, with 8 bases between. The CDR3 region has the DNA TGTGCCAGCAGGAATCTTCGGGCCAACGTCCTGACTTTC. Protein sequence: CASRNLRANVLTF.

The chain joins TRBV6-1 to TRBJ1-6; 8 positions match TRBD1. V shed 7 bases and J 4 bases; nucleotides not matched to a gene: 3. The CDR3 extends over 14 amino acids. Germline CDR1 is MNHNS and CDR2 is SASEGT. The CDR3 region has the DNA TGTGCCAGCATCGGGACAGGTTATAATTCACCCCTCCACTTT. The encoded protein is CASIGTGYNSPLHF.

V usage is TRBV18 and J usage is TRBJ2-1; TRBD2 is a possible D gene (6 bases). Germline V gene lookup returns CDR1 KGHSH and CDR2 LQKENI. The CDR3 covers 13 residues. Between the trimmed V and J ends, which lost 8 bases and 9 bases, there was a span of 17 bases. The CDR3 sequence is CASLNGGAIEQFF. CDR3 sequence (DNA): TGTGCCAGCCTAAACGGCGGGGCGATTGAGCAGTTCTTC.

This clonotype was counted between two and nine times. The CDR3 nucleotides read TGTGCCAGCACGAGGAGAGCGGGGGGGTACAATGAGCAGTTCTTC. Encoded protein: CASTRRAGGYNEQFF. The chain recombines TRBV6-1 with TRBJ2-1, with 10 nucleotides matching TRBD2. Trimming took 7 bases from V and 4 from J; bases not matched to a gene: 7. The CDR3 is 15 amino acids. Looked up from germline, CDR1 is MNHNS and CDR2 is SASEGT.

This clonotype was seen a few times. The genes are TRBV12-3 or TRBV12-4 and TRBJ1-5, with 8 positions matching TRBD1. V trimming: 7 bases; J trimming: 11 bases; junction bases outside the gene matches: 10. The CDR3 consists of 13 residues. The CDR3: CASTMDRVMSQHF. DNA of the CDR3: TGTGCCAGCACCATGGACAGGGTTATGTCCCAGCATTTT.

V usage is TRBV7-8 and J usage is TRBJ2-7; the D is unclear. CDR1 SGHVS and CDR2 FQNEAQ come from the germline V gene. Trimming took off 3 bases at V and 0 bases at J, with 12 bases between the two ends. This CDR3 is 15 amino acids long. The DNA of the CDR3 is TGTGCCAGCAGCTTTCAGGTGGTTAGCTCCTACGAGCAGTACTTC. Its translation: CASSFQVVSSYEQYF. The full variable domain, completed using reference TRBV7-8 and TRBJ2-7, is GAGVSQSPRYKVAKRGQDVALRCDPISGHVSLFWYQQALGQGPEFLTYFQNEAQLDKSGLPSDRFFAERPEGSVSTLKIQRTQQEDSAVYLCASSFQVVSSYEQYFGPGTRLTVT.

The V gene is TRBV5-5, the J gene TRBJ1-3, with TRBD1 matching over 9 bases. This CDR3 is 15 amino acids long. Germline V gene sequence: CDR1 SGHKS, CDR2 YYEKEE (reference sequence). The trim removed 4 bases at V and 4 bases at J, leaving 6 bases unmatched. CDR3 nucleotide sequence: TGTGCCAGCAGCGGACGGACAGGGGCAGGAAACACCATATATTTT. Its protein product is CASSGRTGAGNTIYF.

This clonotype was found many times. The chain employs TRBV7-2 and TRBJ2-3; tentatively, D is TRBD2 (6 bases). The CDR3 spans 12 residues. Germline loops: CDR1 SGHTA, CDR2 FQGNSA. Trimming shortened V by 2 bases and J by 6 bases, and 6 bases separated the two germline ends. The chain's CDR3 is CASSLLADTQYF. CDR3 nucleotides: TGTGCCAGCAGCTTACTAGCGGATACGCAGTATTTT.

This rearrangement joins TRBV6-2 or TRBV6-3 to TRBJ1-5; 9 positions agree with TRBD1. Per the germline V gene, CDR1 is MNHEY and CDR2 is SVGEGT. Losses at the gene ends were 8 bases for V and 4 bases for J; bases not matched to a gene: 3. The CDR3 runs to 13 residues. CDR3 sequence (DNA): TGTGCCAGCGGGGACAGGGTGAATCAGCCCCAGCATTTT. Amino acids: CASGDRVNQPQHF.

The V and J genes are TRBV9 and TRBJ1-6; 7 bases agree with TRBD1. The CDR3 totals 15 residues. CDR1 and CDR2 (germline): SGDLS, YYNGEE. Germline trimming cut 4 bases from V and 7 bases from J; bases unmatched to any gene: 8. CDR3 in amino acids: CASSKRQGLNSPLHF. Here the CDR3 DNA reads TGTGCCAGCAGCAAACGACAGGGTTTAAATTCACCCCTCCACTTT.

This rearrangement joins TRBV5-5 to TRBJ2-3; no firm D call. The V gene's germline CDR1 is SGHKS and CDR2 YYEKEE (reference sequence). This CDR3 is 15 amino acids long. With 4 bases removed from V and 0 bases from J, the gap between germline ends came to 12 bases. The CDR3 here is CASSPRESSTDTQYF. Written as DNA, the CDR3 is TGTGCCAGCAGCCCCCGCGAGTCTAGCACAGATACGCAGTATTTT.

The chain couples TRBV4-3 to TRBJ2-1, with 8 bases matching TRBD2. J gave up 8 bases and V 4 bases, and 10 bases lay outside the gene matches. Looked up from germline, CDR1 is LGHNA and CDR2 is YSLEER. The CDR3 spans 15 residues. The CDR3 nucleotides are TGCGCCAGCAGCCCATCCGGGGGGGGTGGAGATGAGCAGTTCTTC. The encoded protein is CASSPSGGGGDEQFF.

This clonotype came up a few times. The V call is TRBV12-3 or TRBV12-4, the J call TRBJ1-5; D not certain. This CDR3 region has 16 residues. The V and J ends lost 1 base and 5 bases respectively, with 15 bases between them. The CDR3 DNA sequence: TGTGCCAGCAGTTTAGGGAGGATGCGGTTGCATCAGCCCCAGCATTTT. As protein: CASSLGRMRLHQPQHF.